This passage covers 31 T cell receptor beta chains from one sample sequenced in a study of OX40 agonist ivuxolimab in advanced cancers. Profiling relied on immunoSEQ multiplex PCR, and the TCRdb table lists in-frame clones only, not all of them. The sample shows about 9,000 clones, 75% to 85% of them seen only once. The sample was CD4+ or CD8+ T cells sorted from blood, taken in a trial of the OX40 agonist ivuxolimab. The receptors come from an adult with an advanced solid tumor such as melanoma, head and neck, liver or kidney cancer.

The J gene is TRBJ1-1, the V gene TRBV7-6; D is uncertain. The CDR3 has 13 residues. V was pared by 0 bases and J by 1 base, with 3 bases between. The germline V gene encodes CDR1 SGHVS and CDR2 FNYEAQ. The CDR3 bases are TGTGCCAGCAGCTTAGCTCGGAACACTGAAGCTTTCTTT. Amino acid sequence: CASSLARNTEAFF.

This clone was found once. The CDR3 DNA reads as TGTGCCAGCAAGGAACTCCAGATCATACACAATGAGCAGTTCTTC. Its protein is CASKELQIIHNEQFF. The V and J genes are TRBV6-5 and TRBJ2-1; unclear D gene. The ends were cut back, 7 bases at V and 5 bases at J, with 18 bases in the middle. CDR3 length: 15 amino acids. Germline assignment: CDR1 MNHEY and CDR2 SVGAGI.

The chain has TRBV19 and TRBJ1-4; D perhaps matches TRBD1 (6 bases). Germline V gene data show CDR1 as LNHDA and CDR2 as SQIVND (reference sequence). This CDR3 region has 15 residues. Trimming cost V 3 bases and J 8 bases, with 16 bases left between them. The CDR3 region is CASSIDRTVGEKLFF. CDR3 DNA sequence: TGTGCCAGTAGTATTGACAGGACCGTTGGGGAAAAACTGTTTTTT.

This clone has only a few counts. The V gene is TRBV19, the J gene TRBJ2-7; TRBD1 agrees at 7 bases. The CDR3 contains 14 residues. From germline, CDR1 is LNHDA and CDR2 SQIVND (reference sequence). With V trimmed by 6 bases and J by 3 bases, 8 bases remained unmatched. The CDR3 reads CASSPTGTGYEQYF. The DNA for the CDR3 is TGTGCCAGTAGCCCGACAGGGACCGGCTACGAGCAGTACTTC.

This clone is deemed medium-sized. At the DNA level, this CDR3 is encoded by other sequences in the same sample as well. The chain employs TRBV6-1 and TRBJ2-3; 12 nucleotides line up with TRBD1. The junction had 3 bases not matched to a gene; V was cut back by 4 bases and J by 4 bases. The CDR3 spans 15 residues. In germline, CDR1 is MNHNS, CDR2 SASEGT. The CDR3 DNA is TGTGCCAGCAGTGTGGGACAGGGGGCCGCAGATACGCAGTATTTT. Amino acids: CASSVGQGAADTQYF.

This clone was picked up one time. The genes are TRBV25-1 and TRBJ2-7, with TRBD2 matching 7 bases. The trim removed 0 bases at V and 1 base at J, leaving 3 bases unmatched. The CDR3 totals 15 residues. CDR1 is MGHDK, CDR2 SYGVNS, per germline. CDR3 protein: CASSEYNGGSYEQYF. Written as DNA, the CDR3 is TGTGCCAGCAGTGAATATAACGGGGGGTCCTACGAGCAGTACTTC.

In its sample, this clone was seen once. V and J are TRBV6-5 and TRBJ2-1; a possible D gene is TRBD1 (5 bases). The ends were cut back, 5 bases at V and 0 bases at J, with 5 bases in the middle. In germline, CDR1 is MNHEY, CDR2 SVGAGI. There are 13 residues in the CDR3. The CDR3 here is CASSDSSYNEQFF. In nucleotides, the CDR3 is TGTGCCAGCAGTGACAGCTCCTACAATGAGCAGTTCTTC.

The sample holds a few counts of this clone. The gene calls are TRBV2 and TRBJ1-2; D gene ambiguous. The CDR3 contains 13 residues. V lost 6 bases to trimming and J lost 0 bases, with 8 bases between them. CDR1 is SNHLY, CDR2 FYNNEI, per germline. The CDR3 loop reads CASRTPANYGYTF. DNA for the CDR3: TGTGCCAGCAGGACACCAGCTAACTATGGCTACACCTTC.

This sequence joins TRBV10-3 and TRBJ1-2; TRBD1 matches 9 bases. The ends lost 3 bases at V and 13 bases at J; junction bases unmatched: 21. CDR3 length equals 17 residues. Germline V gene lookup returns CDR1 ENHRY and CDR2 SYGVKD. The CDR3 reads CAISDSTKGDRALLSTF. The DNA of the CDR3 is TGTGCCATCAGTGATTCTACCAAGGGGGACAGGGCCCTTTTGAGCACCTTC.

The rearrangement uses TRBV7-6 and TRBJ2-1; the match to TRBD2 covers 8 bases. This CDR3 contains 14 residues. Unmatched junction bases numbered 6, after V lost 5 bases and J lost 6 bases. Germline lookup yields CDR1 SGHVS and CDR2 FNYEAQ. The CDR3 coding sequence is TGTGCCAGCAGCCCCAAGCGGGGGCCCAATGAGCAGTTCTTC. Protein: CASSPKRGPNEQFF.

The chain couples TRBV2 to TRBJ1-5, with D possibly TRBD1 on 5 matching bases. Looked up from germline, CDR1 is SNHLY and CDR2 is FYNNEI. The CDR3 is made up of 15 amino acids. The V end was cut by 6 bases, the J end by 6 bases, with 18 bases between. This CDR3 is CASSELTGLAQPQHF. Here the CDR3 DNA reads TGTGCCAGCAGCGAACTTACAGGTTTAGCTCAGCCCCAGCATTTT.

The V gene is TRBV9, the J gene TRBJ2-7; 7 bases line up with TRBD2. Germline V gene data show CDR1 as SGDLS and CDR2 as YYNGEE. The junction had 4 bases not matched to a gene; V was cut back by 7 bases and J by 6 bases. The CDR3 spans 11 residues. The CDR3 spells CASGRGSEQYF. In DNA, the CDR3 is TGTGCCAGCGGGAGGGGAAGCGAGCAGTACTTC.

This chain links TRBV4-1 with TRBJ1-2; D is ambiguous. This CDR3 comprises 14 residues. Germline CDR1 and CDR2: MGHRA and YSYEKL. Deletions cut 1 base from V and 6 bases from J, with 12 bases between. The CDR3 nucleotides read TGCGCCAGCAGCCAAGGGCGTCTCCTGGATGGCTACACCTTC. Residues: CASSQGRLLDGYTF.

The genes are TRBV2 and TRBJ2-5; TRBD1 might be the D (6 bases). This CDR3 region has 13 residues. CDR1 is SNHLY and CDR2 is FYNNEI in the germline V gene. V shed 3 bases and J shed 11 bases, with 16 bases lying between them. The CDR3 DNA sequence: TGTGCCAGCAGTGAGATGGGGGCGGTTGAGCAGTACTTC. Amino acid sequence: CASSEMGAVEQYF.

The chain joins TRBV27 to TRBJ1-4; 8 bases map to TRBD1. This CDR3 has 15 residues. Trimming took 4 bases from V and 6 from J; bases not matched to a gene: 7. CDR1 and CDR2 (germline): MNHEY, SMNVEV (reference sequence). This chain's CDR3 is CASSSQTGVDEKLFF. In DNA, the CDR3 is TGTGCCAGCAGTTCCCAGACAGGGGTGGATGAAAAACTGTTTTTT. The variable domain in full, with the rest retrieved from reference TRBV27 and TRBJ1-4, is EAQVTQNPRYLITVTGKKLTVTCSQNMNHEYMSWYRQDPGLGLRQIYYSMNVEVTDKGDVPEGYKVSRKEKRNFPLILESPSPNQTSLYFCASSSQTGVDEKLFFGSGTQLSVL.

The CDR3 DNA sequence: TGCAGCGGCGGACTGAAGAACACCGGGGAGCTGTTTTTT. Its translation: CSGGLKNTGELFF. This chain links TRBV29-1 with TRBJ2-2; possible D gene TRBD2, 5 bases. Trimming took off 7 bases at V and 1 base at J, with 10 bases between the two ends. From germline, CDR1 is SQVTM and CDR2 ANQGSEA. The length of the CDR3 is 13 residues.

The chain uses TRBV27 and TRBJ2-2; 7 bases agree with TRBD2. This CDR3 contains 14 residues. The V and J ends lost 7 bases and 3 bases, in that order; junction bases with no gene match: 5. CDR1 is MNHEY and CDR2 is SMNVEV in the germline V gene (reference sequence). CDR3 DNA: TGTGCCAGCAAGCGACTAGCCGACACCGGGGAGCTGTTTTTT. Protein sequence: CASKRLADTGELFF.

The chain couples TRBV9 to TRBJ1-1; TRBD1 agrees at 8 bases. Germline lookup yields CDR1 SGDLS and CDR2 YYNGEE. The CDR3 has 17 residues. Unmatched junction bases numbered 15, after V lost 0 bases and J lost 8 bases. The CDR3 sequence: CASSVARTGSPMKEAFF. In DNA, the CDR3 is TGTGCCAGCAGCGTAGCAAGGACAGGGAGCCCGATGAAGGAAGCTTTCTTT.

This clone was detected once. J is TRBJ1-2 and V is TRBV20-1; the D is unclear. This CDR3 is 11 amino acids long. V was trimmed by 1 base and J by 7 bases, leaving 7 bases between them. Germline CDR1 reads DFQATT; CDR2 reads SNEGSKA (reference sequence). The CDR3: CSARGQLGYTF. In DNA, the CDR3 is TGCAGTGCTAGAGGTCAGCTTGGCTACACCTTC.

This chain links TRBV27 with TRBJ2-5; no firm D call. Trimming shortened V by 5 bases and J by 5 bases, and 12 bases separated the two germline ends. CDR3 size: 13 residues. CDR1 is MNHEY and CDR2 is SMNVEV in the germline V gene (reference sequence). The CDR3 loop is CASSPQSWETQYF. CDR3 in DNA: TGTGCCAGCAGTCCACAAAGCTGGGAGACCCAGTACTTC.

The chain combines TRBV15 with TRBJ2-2, with a possible D match to TRBD1 (6 bases). Germline V gene lookup returns CDR1 LNHNV and CDR2 YYDKDF (reference sequence). The germline V and J ends were trimmed by 4 bases and 6 bases, with 12 bases remaining between them. The CDR3 extends over 14 amino acids. The CDR3 coding sequence is TGTGCCACCAGCACTCGGACAGAGGCCGGGGAGCTGTTTTTT. Encoded protein: CATSTRTEAGELFF.

The chain joins TRBV29-1 to TRBJ1-2; D possibly corresponds to TRBD1 (6 bases). V was clipped by 7 bases and J by 7 bases, with 28 bases between them. The CDR3 runs 16 residues. Germline loops: CDR1 SQVTM, CDR2 ANQGSEA. The CDR3 nucleotides read TGCAGCGCCCAAGGGGAACAGGGAAAAATTCTGTCTGGCTACACCTTC. This sequence encodes CSAQGEQGKILSGYTF.

The genes are TRBV28 and TRBJ1-2; no firm D call. V lost 2 bases to trimming and J lost 9 bases, with 10 bases between them. Germline CDR1 and CDR2: MDHEN and SYDVKM. The CDR3 runs to 12 residues. The CDR3 loop reads CASSLMTGSYTF. The CDR3 DNA reads as TGTGCCAGCAGTTTAATGACGGGGAGCTACACCTTC.

The rearrangement links TRBV11-2 to TRBJ2-5; 10 bases are a match to TRBD2. With V trimmed by 4 bases and J by 13 bases, 6 bases remained unmatched. This CDR3 is built from 12 residues. Germline CDR1 is SGHAT and CDR2 is FQNNGV. The CDR3 spells CASSSGTSATYF. DNA for the CDR3: TGTGCCAGCAGCTCCGGGACTAGCGCTACGTACTTC.

V usage is TRBV27 and J usage is TRBJ2-7, with 10 positions matching TRBD1. The germline gives CDR1 MNHEY, CDR2 SMNVEV (reference sequence). This CDR3 comprises 17 residues. J was trimmed by 2 bases and V by 3 bases; bases with no gene match: 10. CDR3 sequence: CASSFPGQGTGPYEQYF. For the CDR3, the DNA is TGTGCCAGCAGTTTTCCGGGACAGGGGACAGGGCCCTACGAGCAGTACTTC.

The V and J genes are TRBV27 and TRBJ2-2; D remains ambiguous. The V end was cut by 8 bases, the J end by 1 base, with 17 bases between. The CDR3 length is 16 residues. Germline loops: CDR1 MNHEY, CDR2 SMNVEV (reference sequence). The CDR3 loop is CASGSGWQLNTGELFF. The CDR3 nucleotides are TGTGCCAGCGGTTCCGGGTGGCAGTTGAACACCGGGGAGCTGTTTTTT.

The chain carries TRBV6-5 and TRBJ1-5; no reliable D call. From germline, CDR1 is MNHEY and CDR2 SVGAGI. There are 14 residues in the CDR3. Between the trimmed V and J ends, which lost 5 bases and 4 bases, there was a span of 12 bases. The CDR3 region has the DNA TGTGCCAGCAGTGGTGAGATGGGGAATCAGCCCCAGCATTTT. This codes for CASSGEMGNQPQHF.

With regard to this clone: The sample has other DNA sequences that encode this CDR3 too. The rearrangement joins TRBV9 to TRBJ1-2; D uncertain. CDR1 and CDR2 from the germline V gene are SGDLS and YYNGEE. Trimming removed 0 bases from V and 5 bases from J, with 5 bases in between. This CDR3 comprises 12 residues. CDR3 residues: CASSVEGYGYTF. The CDR3 DNA follows: TGTGCCAGCAGCGTAGAGGGATATGGCTACACCTTC.

This clone was observed a few times. Here the CDR3 DNA reads TGTGCCAGCAGTTTAAACAGGGGAGAGACCCAGTACTTC. Protein sequence: CASSLNRGETQYF. The chain carries TRBV28 and TRBJ2-5; 7 bases agree with TRBD1. The CDR3 spans 13 residues. Losses at the gene ends were 2 bases for V and 4 bases for J; bases not matched to a gene: 1. Per the germline V gene, CDR1 is MDHEN and CDR2 is SYDVKM.

The V and J genes are TRBV7-9 and TRBJ1-1; tentatively, D is TRBD1 (6 bases). There are 13 residues in the CDR3. Germline V gives CDR1 SEHNR, CDR2 FQNEAQ (reference sequence). Trimming removed 8 bases at V and 2 bases at J, with 12 bases between. CDR3 sequence reads: CASDNRDNTEAFF. In nucleotides, the CDR3 is TGTGCCAGCGATAACAGGGACAACACTGAAGCTTTCTTT.

The CDR3 is CASSSEIASGNTEAFF. The DNA for the CDR3 is TGTGCCAGCAGTTCGGAGATCGCATCCGGGAACACTGAAGCTTTCTTT. This sequence joins TRBV6-5 and TRBJ1-1, with no clear D. V was shortened by 4 bases and J by 1 base, with 16 bases between the two germline ends. Germline V gene sequence: CDR1 MNHEY, CDR2 SVGAGI. This CDR3 is 16 amino acids long.